These T cell receptor beta chains were read from a single sample in a study of cytotoxic CD8 clonotypes in ibrutinib-treated CLL. Sequencing used immunoSEQ multiplex PCR; TCRdb keeps in-frame clones, though not all of them. The sample includes some 200,000 clones, over 60% of them seen just once. The specimen was PBMCs, collected after 24 months of ibrutinib treatment. The origin of the receptors is a human donor with chronic lymphocytic leukemia. Both conserved end residues are part of each CDR3. Fields, in order: D gene, J gene, V gene, clone size, CDR3 protein, CDR3 DNA. D genes are given only for firm matches. Clone size is given for some rows only: seen once, a few or many times, or a class if the clone is expanded.

D gene: TRBD1
J gene: TRBJ2-5
V gene: TRBV5-4
clone size: NA
CDR3 protein: CASSFWQGEETQYF
CDR3 DNA: TGTGCCAGCAGCTTCTGGCAGGGGGAAGAGACCCAGTACTTC

D gene: TRBD2
J gene: TRBJ2-7
V gene: TRBV30
clone size: few
CDR3 protein: CAWRRHSGNIAYEQYF
CDR3 DNA: TGTGCCTGGAGAAGACATAGCGGGAATATCGCCTACGAGCAGTACTTC

D gene: NA
J gene: TRBJ2-4
V gene: TRBV5-1
clone size: NA
CDR3 protein: CASSLVSGQGKNIQYF
CDR3 DNA: TGCGCCAGCAGCTTGGTCAGTGGGCAGGGTAAAAACATTCAGTACTTC

D gene: TRBD1
J gene: TRBJ1-5
V gene: TRBV27
clone size: NA
CDR3 protein: CASSAGQGFQPQHF
CDR3 DNA: TGTGCCAGCAGTGCCGGACAGGGTTTTCAGCCCCAGCATTTT

D gene: NA
J gene: TRBJ2-7
V gene: TRBV4-3
clone size: NA
CDR3 protein: CASSQDSVPEGYEQYF
CDR3 DNA: TGCGCCAGCAGCCAAGATTCGGTCCCTGAGGGGTACGAGCAGTACTTC

D gene: TRBD2
J gene: TRBJ2-7
V gene: TRBV19
clone size: NA
CDR3 protein: CASRAGGRFHEQYF
CDR3 DNA: TGTGCCAGTAGGGCGGGAGGTCGGTTCCACGAGCAGTACTTC

D gene: NA
J gene: TRBJ1-1
V gene: TRBV28
clone size: NA
CDR3 protein: CASSLRHGSGANTEAFF
CDR3 DNA: TGTGCCAGCAGTCTCCGCCATGGTTCGGGGGCGAACACTGAAGCTTTCTTT

D gene: NA
J gene: TRBJ2-1
V gene: TRBV6-6
clone size: NA
CDR3 protein: CATQPIDSYNEQFF
CDR3 DNA: TGTGCCACCCAACCGATCGACTCCTACAATGAGCAGTTCTTC

D gene: NA
J gene: TRBJ1-2
V gene: TRBV9
clone size: once
CDR3 protein: CASTERPGNYGYTF
CDR3 DNA: TGTGCCAGCACCGAACGCCCAGGGAACTATGGCTACACCTTC

D gene: TRBD2
J gene: TRBJ2-3
V gene: TRBV5-1
clone size: NA
CDR3 protein: CASSLGLAGGPPSPQYF
CDR3 DNA: TGCGCCAGCAGCTTGGGACTAGCGGGAGGGCCTCCTTCCCCGCAGTATTTT

D gene: NA
J gene: TRBJ1-1
V gene: TRBV1
clone size: NA
CDR3 protein: CTSSQLARSAEAFF
CDR3 DNA: TGCACCAGCAGCCAACTAGCGAGGAGCGCTGAAGCTTTCTTT

D gene: TRBD2
J gene: TRBJ2-5
V gene: TRBV28
clone size: NA
CDR3 protein: CASRENGGGETQYF
CDR3 DNA: TGTGCCAGCAGGGAGAACGGGGGAGGGGAGACCCAGTACTTC

D gene: TRBD2
J gene: TRBJ2-5
V gene: TRBV6-4
clone size: NA
CDR3 protein: CASSIRNSGRLETQYF
CDR3 DNA: TGTGCCAGCAGTATACGAAATAGCGGGAGGTTAGAGACCCAGTACTTC

D gene: NA
J gene: TRBJ2-7
V gene: TRBV18
clone size: few
CDR3 protein: CASSPPGTVSYEQYF
CDR3 DNA: TGTGCCAGCTCACCACCGGGAACAGTATCCTACGAGCAGTACTTC

D gene: TRBD1
J gene: TRBJ2-7
V gene: TRBV29-1
clone size: NA
CDR3 protein: CSADHWTGRTYEQYF
CDR3 DNA: TGCAGCGCCGATCATTGGACAGGGCGAACCTACGAGCAGTACTTC

D gene: TRBD2
J gene: TRBJ2-7
V gene: TRBV7-8
clone size: NA
CDR3 protein: CASSPASGYYEQYF
CDR3 DNA: TGTGCCAGCAGCCCCGCTAGCGGGTACTACGAGCAGTACTTC

D gene: TRBD1
J gene: TRBJ2-2
V gene: TRBV7-6
clone size: NA
CDR3 protein: CASSLGQGLNTGELFF
CDR3 DNA: TGTGCCAGCAGCCTGGGACAGGGTCTTAACACCGGGGAGCTGTTTTTT

D gene: NA
J gene: TRBJ2-7
V gene: TRBV7-2
clone size: NA
CDR3 protein: CASSFQSSRHEQYF
CDR3 DNA: TGTGCCAGCAGCTTCCAGAGTAGTAGGCACGAGCAGTACTTC

D gene: NA
J gene: TRBJ2-2
V gene: TRBV11-2
clone size: few
CDR3 protein: CASSLMSLAITGELFF
CDR3 DNA: TGTGCCAGCAGCTTAATGTCCTTAGCGATCACCGGGGAGCTGTTTTTT

D gene: NA
J gene: TRBJ2-3
V gene: TRBV18
clone size: NA
CDR3 protein: CASSRGQITDTQYF
CDR3 DNA: TGTGCCAGCTCACGAGGACAGATCACAGATACGCAGTATTTT

D gene: TRBD2
J gene: TRBJ2-1
V gene: TRBV7-3
clone size: NA
CDR3 protein: CASSLASGTYNEQFF
CDR3 DNA: TGTGCCAGCAGCTTAGCTAGCGGGACCTACAATGAGCAGTTCTTC

D gene: NA
J gene: TRBJ1-4
V gene: TRBV7-2
clone size: few
CDR3 protein: CASSRPGEKLFF
CDR3 DNA: TGTGCCAGCAGCCGACCGGGGGAAAAACTGTTTTTT

D gene: NA
J gene: TRBJ2-4
V gene: TRBV13
clone size: NA
CDR3 protein: CASSLGLGGNIQYF
CDR3 DNA: TGTGCCAGCAGCTTAGGACTGGGGGGAAACATTCAGTACTTC

D gene: TRBD2
J gene: TRBJ2-7
V gene: TRBV27
clone size: NA
CDR3 protein: CASSLSGLAGSYEQYF
CDR3 DNA: TGTGCCAGCAGTTTATCGGGACTAGCGGGCTCCTACGAGCAGTACTTC

D gene: TRBD1
J gene: TRBJ2-7
V gene: TRBV6-1
clone size: NA
CDR3 protein: CASSTTPGQGYEQYF
CDR3 DNA: TGTGCCAGCAGCACCACGCCGGGACAGGGATACGAGCAGTACTTC

D gene: NA
J gene: TRBJ2-7
V gene: TRBV11-2
clone size: NA
CDR3 protein: CASSFSPGGTYEQYF
CDR3 DNA: TGTGCCAGCAGCTTTTCCCCAGGCGGCACCTACGAGCAGTACTTC

D gene: TRBD1
J gene: TRBJ2-5
V gene: TRBV6-1
clone size: NA
CDR3 protein: CASSERYRGQETQYF
CDR3 DNA: TGTGCCAGCAGTGAAAGGTACAGGGGGCAAGAGACCCAGTACTTC

D gene: NA
J gene: TRBJ1-5
V gene: TRBV23-1
clone size: few
CDR3 protein: CARGSRGNQPQHF
CDR3 DNA: TGCGCCAGGGGAAGTAGAGGCAATCAGCCCCAGCATTTT

D gene: TRBD1
J gene: TRBJ2-7
V gene: TRBV6-5
clone size: NA
CDR3 protein: CASSYRQGPSYEQYF
CDR3 DNA: TGTGCCAGCAGTTATCGACAGGGGCCGTCCTACGAGCAGTACTTC

D gene: TRBD2
J gene: TRBJ2-7
V gene: TRBV4-1
clone size: once
CDR3 protein: CASSHTSGSTYEQYF
CDR3 DNA: TGCGCCAGCAGCCACACTAGCGGGAGTACGTACGAGCAGTACTTC

D gene: NA
J gene: TRBJ2-5
V gene: TRBV27
clone size: few
CDR3 protein: CASSVTGVQETQYF
CDR3 DNA: TGTGCCAGCAGTGTCACAGGAGTCCAAGAGACCCAGTACTTC

D gene: NA
J gene: TRBJ1-1
V gene: TRBV27
clone size: NA
CDR3 protein: CASSFAYLGTEAFF
CDR3 DNA: TGTGCCAGCAGTTTTGCATATCTGGGCACTGAAGCTTTCTTT

D gene: NA
J gene: TRBJ2-7
V gene: TRBV5-6
clone size: NA
CDR3 protein: CASSLTGTNEQYF
CDR3 DNA: TGTGCCAGCAGCTTGACAGGTACTAACGAGCAGTACTTC

D gene: TRBD2
J gene: TRBJ2-3
V gene: TRBV5-6
clone size: NA
CDR3 protein: CASSLGGSADTQYF
CDR3 DNA: TGTGCCAGCAGCTTAGGCGGGAGCGCAGATACGCAGTATTTT

D gene: NA
J gene: TRBJ1-5
V gene: TRBV2
clone size: many
CDR3 protein: CASSPGGEAQPQHF
CDR3 DNA: TGTGCCAGCAGCCCGGGAGGAGAGGCCCAGCCCCAGCATTTT

D gene: NA
J gene: TRBJ2-3
V gene: TRBV4-1
clone size: NA
CDR3 protein: CASSQERTDTDTQYF
CDR3 DNA: TGCGCCAGCAGCCAAGAAAGGACAGACACAGATACGCAGTATTTT

D gene: NA
J gene: TRBJ1-2
V gene: TRBV28
clone size: NA
CDR3 protein: CASSETNYGYTF
CDR3 DNA: TGTGCCAGCAGTGAGACTAACTATGGCTACACCTTC

D gene: NA
J gene: TRBJ1-5
V gene: TRBV5-6
clone size: once
CDR3 protein: CASSLRVNQPQHF
CDR3 DNA: TGTGCCAGCAGCTTGAGGGTTAATCAGCCCCAGCATTTT

D gene: TRBD1
J gene: TRBJ1-2
V gene: TRBV5-4
clone size: few
CDR3 protein: CASSPGEDRLNYGYTF
CDR3 DNA: TGTGCCAGCAGCCCCGGGGAGGACAGGCTCAACTATGGCTACACCTTC

D gene: NA
J gene: TRBJ2-1
V gene: TRBV7-8
clone size: NA
CDR3 protein: CASSAYNEQFF
CDR3 DNA: TGTGCCAGCAGCGCCTACAATGAGCAGTTCTTC

D gene: NA
J gene: TRBJ2-5
V gene: TRBV5-4
clone size: NA
CDR3 protein: CASSSPGDRETQYF
CDR3 DNA: TGTGCCAGCAGCTCCCCTGGGGACCGAGAGACCCAGTACTTC

D gene: NA
J gene: TRBJ2-7
V gene: TRBV6-1
clone size: NA
CDR3 protein: CASTQTYEQYF
CDR3 DNA: TGTGCCAGCACACAAACCTACGAGCAGTACTTC

D gene: NA
J gene: TRBJ2-3
V gene: TRBV6-5
clone size: NA
CDR3 protein: CASRGGGLDTQYF
CDR3 DNA: TGTGCCAGCAGGGGGGGAGGCCTGGATACGCAGTATTTT

D gene: TRBD2
J gene: TRBJ2-1
V gene: TRBV2
clone size: NA
CDR3 protein: CASEERGYNEQFF
CDR3 DNA: TGTGCCAGCGAGGAGCGGGGTTACAATGAGCAGTTCTTC

D gene: NA
J gene: TRBJ1-4
V gene: TRBV2
clone size: few
CDR3 protein: CASSESRAREKLFF
CDR3 DNA: TGTGCCAGCAGTGAAAGCAGGGCACGGGAAAAACTGTTTTTT

D gene: NA
J gene: TRBJ2-1
V gene: TRBV7-6
clone size: NA
CDR3 protein: CASSSPSSNEQFF
CDR3 DNA: TGTGCCAGCAGCTCCCCCTCAAGCAATGAGCAGTTCTTC

D gene: TRBD2
J gene: TRBJ2-1
V gene: TRBV19
clone size: NA
CDR3 protein: CASSPLAGGPSEQFF
CDR3 DNA: TGTGCCAGTTCACCCTTAGCGGGAGGGCCTAGTGAGCAGTTCTTC

D gene: NA
J gene: TRBJ2-2
V gene: TRBV7-2
clone size: few
CDR3 protein: CASSSRTGTGELFF
CDR3 DNA: TGTGCCAGCAGCTCCCGTACAGGGACCGGGGAGCTGTTTTTT

D gene: NA
J gene: TRBJ1-1
V gene: TRBV19
clone size: few
CDR3 protein: CASSILGAEAFF
CDR3 DNA: TGTGCCAGTAGTATTCTGGGGGCTGAAGCTTTCTTT

D gene: TRBD1
J gene: TRBJ2-7
V gene: TRBV6-6
clone size: once
CDR3 protein: CASKGATKYEQYF
CDR3 DNA: TGTGCCAGCAAGGGGGCGACGAAATACGAGCAGTACTTC